Below, 15 T cell receptor beta chains from the same sample are listed, as sequenced in a study of T cells expressing NK-cell markers. TCRdb reprocessed the 5' RACE reads, with one entry per CDR3 protein and no DNA. Its listing shows under 600,000 distinct CDR3 sequences. The sample comprised blood T cells: a sorted CD56 or NKG2C T cell subset, CD4+ or CD8+ T cells, or bulk PBMC T cells (not recorded which). The source is a woman aged 50 to 60 in good health.

The chain uses TRBV3-1 and TRBJ2-7; TCRdb calls TRBD2, which cannot be checked without DNA. The germline gives CDR1 LGHDT, CDR2 YNNKEL (reference sequence). CDR3 length equals 14 residues. The CDR3 loop is CASSRGPVGYEQYF.

The V gene is TRBV7-9, the J gene TRBJ2-1; the D gene TCRdb calls, TRBD2, cannot be checked with no DNA. The germline V gene has CDR1 SEHNR and CDR2 FQNEAQ (reference sequence). The CDR3 runs to 17 residues. The CDR3 sequence: CASSPRLAGRGYNEQFF. Complete variable domain (other parts from reference TRBV7-9 and TRBJ2-1): DTGVSQNPRHKITKRGQNVTFRCDPISEHNRLYWYRQTLGQGPEFLTYFQNEAQLEKSRLLSDRFSAERPKGSFSTLEIQRTEQGDSAMYLCASSPRLAGRGYNEQFFGPGTRLTVL.

The V and J genes are TRBV5-5 and TRBJ2-7. Germline CDR1 reads SGHKS; CDR2 reads YYEKEE (reference sequence). The CDR3 runs 12 residues. The CDR3 reads CASSILPTEQYF.

The chain links TRBV20-1 to TRBJ1-5; with no DNA, the TCRdb D assignment of TRBD1 cannot be verified. This CDR3 spans 13 amino acids. The germline CDR1 and CDR2 sequences are DFQATT and SNEGSKA (reference sequence). The CDR3 loop is CSASQGGGQPQHF.

The chain combines TRBV9 with TRBJ1-5; lacking DNA, the TRBD1 call made by TCRdb goes unchecked. CDR1 is SGDLS, CDR2 YYNGEE, per germline. The CDR3 loop spans 14 amino acids. The CDR3 region is CASSVKGGRQPQHF.

The genes are TRBV27 and TRBJ2-7; as DNA is missing, the TRBD1 call by TCRdb cannot be tested. Germline V CDR1 and CDR2: MNHEY, SMNVEV (reference sequence). The CDR3 has 15 residues. The CDR3 here is CASTTRRAGRYEQYF.

The chain joins TRBV12-3 or TRBV12-4 to TRBJ2-3; the D call of TRBD2 rests on TCRdb alone, since no DNA is present to check it. The CDR3 covers 15 residues. The CDR3 sequence: CASSSSSGSADTQYF.

The V gene is TRBV7-9, the J gene TRBJ1-2. Germline CDR1 and CDR2: SEHNR and FQNEAQ (reference sequence). This CDR3 has 15 residues. Here the CDR3 reads CASQVTDTSSYGYTF.

The rearrangement links TRBV12-3 or TRBV12-4 to TRBJ1-6. The CDR3 runs 15 residues. The CDR3: CASSLLGSYNSPLHF.

V usage is TRBV29-1 and J usage is TRBJ2-3; TCRdb names TRBD1, which stays unverified in the absence of DNA. CDR3 length equals 16 residues. CDR1 and CDR2 from the germline V gene are SQVTM and ANQGSEA. This CDR3 reads CSVEVIWAASTDTQYF.

The V and J genes are TRBV18 and TRBJ2-2. The V gene's germline CDR1 is KGHSH and CDR2 LQKENI. The CDR3 loop spans 11 amino acids. CDR3 residues: CASSTGGELFF. Full variable domain (missing parts from reference TRBV18 and TRBJ2-2): NAGVMQNPRHLVRRRGQEARLRCSPMKGHSHVYWYRQLPEEGLKFMVYLQKENIIDESGMPKERFSAEFPKEGPSILRIQQVVRGDSAAYFCASSTGGELFFGEGSRLTVL.

V gene TRBV5-1 combines with J gene TRBJ2-5; TCRdb designates TRBD1, a call that cannot be tested without DNA. The CDR3 totals 15 residues. In germline, CDR1 is SGHRS, CDR2 YFSETQ. CDR3 protein: CASSLKGPGRETQYF.

This chain links TRBV5-1 with TRBJ2-1; TCRdb calls TRBD2, which cannot be checked without DNA. The CDR3 sequence is 17 residues long. Per the germline V gene, CDR1 is SGHRS and CDR2 is YFSETQ. The CDR3 loop is CASSLELAGGNDNEQFF.

This chain links TRBV6-5 with TRBJ1-2; TCRdb indicates TRBD1, and absent DNA this call remains unverified. Germline V gene lookup returns CDR1 MNHEY and CDR2 SVGAGI. The length of the CDR3 is 13 residues. The chain's CDR3 is CASSLRDTYGYTF.

The chain recombines TRBV20-1 with TRBJ2-1. CDR3 length: 15 residues. Germline CDR1 DFQATT, CDR2 SNEGSKA (reference sequence). CDR3 loop: CSARDRLASYNEQFF.